Reported below is one TCR beta chain. This entry is derived from a study of shared clonotypes between healthy human individuals. Germline V CDR1 and CDR2: WSHSY, SAAADI. V lost 1 base and J lost 0, with 10 bases in between. The CDR3 loop spans 16 amino acids. Clones were sequenced by immunoSEQ multiplex PCR, and TCRdb holds only the in-frame ones, with some missing. The table has around 2.5 million clones, 93% seen once. The clonotype comes from a man younger than 30 in good health. Some clones in this sample may be carry-over from other donors' samples. The gene calls are TRBV10-2 and TRBJ1-3, with D uncertain. Sequencing was performed on naive CD4+ T cells from PBMCs. The subset: CD45RA+ positively selected. For the CDR3, the DNA is TGCGCCAGCAGTGAGTGGACTACTCTCTCTGGAAACACCATATATTTT. Translated, it gives CASSEWTTLSGNTIYF.